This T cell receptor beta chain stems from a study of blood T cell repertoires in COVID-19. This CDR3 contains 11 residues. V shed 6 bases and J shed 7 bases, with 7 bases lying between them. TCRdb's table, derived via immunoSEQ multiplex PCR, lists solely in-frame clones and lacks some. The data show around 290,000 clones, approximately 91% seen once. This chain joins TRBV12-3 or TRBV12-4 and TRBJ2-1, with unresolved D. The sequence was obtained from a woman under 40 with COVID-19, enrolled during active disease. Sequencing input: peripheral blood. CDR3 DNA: TGTGCCAGCAGCATCCAGAATGAGCAGTTCTTC. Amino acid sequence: CASSIQNEQFF.